The present entry profiles one TCR beta chain with its context. The data belong to a study of blood T cell repertoires in COVID-19. For the study at large: T cells, B-cell-depleted T cells, or PBMCs supplied cDNA or gDNA.

Profiled with immunoSEQ multiplex PCR; TCRdb holds only in-frame clones, not every one. The sample has under 250,000 clones; about nine tenths are singletons. Germline V gene sequence: CDR1 MDHEN, CDR2 SYDVKM. V shed 6 bases and J 1 base; nucleotides not matched to a gene: 8. This CDR3 spans 15 amino acids. Patients in Seattle were enrolled during active infection, then followed longitudinally. The sequencing sample was made of peripheral blood. The gene calls are TRBV28 and TRBJ1-1; TRBD1 agrees at 7 bases. The clonotype comes from a man aged 50-60 years with COVID-19, enrolled during active disease. CDR3 DNA: TGTGCCAGCAGGGCGCCAGGGGGAGGGAACACTGAAGCTTTCTTT. Amino acids: CASRAPGGGNTEAFF. Variable domain in full (rest from reference TRBV28 and TRBJ1-1): DVKVTQSSRYLVKRTGEKVFLECVQDMDHENMFWYRQDPGLGLRLIYFSYDVKMKEKGDIPEGYSVSREKKERFSLILESASTNQTSMYLCASRAPGGGNTEAFFGQGTRLTVV.